This TCR beta chain derives from a study of blood T cells in healthy people across ages. Primers used in a second PCR of roughly 7 to 12 cycles were a sample-barcoded 5' primer and a J-beta primer mix. Each CDR3 protein gets one entry after TCRdb re-called the 5' RACE reads with MiXCR. Of some 1.7 million distinct CDR3 sequences listed, 28% were seen once; the top ten hold more than 6%. CDR1 is SQVTM, CDR2 ANQGSEA, per germline. This CDR3 comprises 15 residues. V lost 4 bases to trimming and J lost 2 bases, with 17 bases between them. The TCR sequence derives from a woman younger than 45 in good health. The sequencing sample was made of blood. The rearrangement uses TRBV29-1 and TRBJ1-2; D remains unclear. CDR3 DNA: TGCAGCGTTGTGGGGAGCGCCAAGGAAAACTATGGCTACACCTTC. This encodes CSVVGSAKENYGYTF. The full variable domain, rest sourced from reference TRBV29-1 and TRBJ1-2, is SAVISQKPSRDICQRGTSLTIQCQVDSQVTMMFWYRQQPGQSLTLIATANQGSEATYESGFVIDKFPISRPNLTFSTLTVSNMSPEDSSIYLCSVVGSAKENYGYTFGSGTRLTVV.